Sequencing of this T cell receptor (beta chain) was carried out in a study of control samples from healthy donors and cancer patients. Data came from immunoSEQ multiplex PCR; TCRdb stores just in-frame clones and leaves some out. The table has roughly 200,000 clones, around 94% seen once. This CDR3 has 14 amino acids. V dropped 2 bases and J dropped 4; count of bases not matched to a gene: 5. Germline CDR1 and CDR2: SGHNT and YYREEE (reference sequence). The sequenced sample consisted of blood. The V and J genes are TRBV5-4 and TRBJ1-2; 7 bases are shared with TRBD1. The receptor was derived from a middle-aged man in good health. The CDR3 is CASSLGGGGYGYTF. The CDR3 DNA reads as TGTGCCAGCAGCTTAGGAGGGGGCGGCTATGGCTACACCTTC.